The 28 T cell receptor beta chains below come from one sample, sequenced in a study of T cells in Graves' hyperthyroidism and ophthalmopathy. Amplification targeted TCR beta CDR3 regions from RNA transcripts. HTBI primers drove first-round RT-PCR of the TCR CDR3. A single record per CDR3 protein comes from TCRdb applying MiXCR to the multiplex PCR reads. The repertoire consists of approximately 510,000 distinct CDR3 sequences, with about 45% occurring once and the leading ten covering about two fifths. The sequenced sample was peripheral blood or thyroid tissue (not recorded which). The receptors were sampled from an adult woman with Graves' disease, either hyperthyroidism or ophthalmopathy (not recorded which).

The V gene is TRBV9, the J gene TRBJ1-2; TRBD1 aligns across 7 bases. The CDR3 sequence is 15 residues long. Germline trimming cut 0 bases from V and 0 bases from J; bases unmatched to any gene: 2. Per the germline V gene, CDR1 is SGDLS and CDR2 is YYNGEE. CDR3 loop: CASSVGQGANYGYTF. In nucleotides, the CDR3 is TGTGCCAGCAGCGTAGGCCAGGGGGCTAACTATGGCTACACCTTC.

CDR3 residues: CASSSGLEAFF. The DNA for the CDR3 is TGTGCCAGCAGCTCCGGGTTAGAAGCTTTCTTT. V is TRBV5-4 and J is TRBJ1-1; no firm D call. The V gene's germline CDR1 is SGHNT and CDR2 YYREEE (reference sequence). The CDR3 extends over 11 amino acids. The V end was cut by 3 bases, the J end by 8 bases, with 8 bases between. The full variable domain, completed using reference TRBV5-4 and TRBJ1-1, is ETGVTQSPTHLIKTRGQQVTLRCSSQSGHNTVSWYQQALGQGPQFIFQYYREEENGRGNFPPRFSGLQFPNYSSELNVNALELDDSALYLCASSSGLEAFFGQGTRLTVV.

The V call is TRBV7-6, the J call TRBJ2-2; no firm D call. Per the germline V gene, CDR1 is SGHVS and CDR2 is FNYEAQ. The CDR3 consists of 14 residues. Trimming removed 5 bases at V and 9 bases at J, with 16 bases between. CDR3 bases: TGTGCCAGCAGCCGAGAGGCCGGCCCGCGGGAGCTGTTTTTT. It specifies CASSREAGPRELFF.

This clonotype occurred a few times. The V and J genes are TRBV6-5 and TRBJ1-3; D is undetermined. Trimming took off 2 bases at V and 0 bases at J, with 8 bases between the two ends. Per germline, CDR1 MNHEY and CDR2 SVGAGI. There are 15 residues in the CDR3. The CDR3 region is CASSYMLGSGNTIYF. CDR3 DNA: TGTGCCAGCAGTTACATGCTGGGCTCTGGAAACACCATATATTTT.

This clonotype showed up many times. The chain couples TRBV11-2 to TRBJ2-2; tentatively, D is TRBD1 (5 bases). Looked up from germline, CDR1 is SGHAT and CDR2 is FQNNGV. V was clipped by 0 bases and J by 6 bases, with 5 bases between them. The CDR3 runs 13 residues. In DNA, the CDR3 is TGTGCCAGCAGCTTAGAAGGGGCCGGGGAGCTGTTTTTT. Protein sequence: CASSLEGAGELFF.

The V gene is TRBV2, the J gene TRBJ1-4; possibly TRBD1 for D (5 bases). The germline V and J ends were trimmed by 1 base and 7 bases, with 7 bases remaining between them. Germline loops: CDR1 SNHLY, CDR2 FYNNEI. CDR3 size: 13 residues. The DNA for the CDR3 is TGTGCCAGCAGTGAAGGGACATTTGAAAAACTGTTTTTT. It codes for CASSEGTFEKLFF.

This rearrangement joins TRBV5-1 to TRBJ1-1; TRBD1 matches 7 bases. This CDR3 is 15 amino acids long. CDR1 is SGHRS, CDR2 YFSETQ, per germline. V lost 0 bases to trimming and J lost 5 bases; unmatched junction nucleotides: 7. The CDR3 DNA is TGCGCCAGCAGCTTGGATACGACAGGGAAGACTGAAGCTTTCTTT. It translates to CASSLDTTGKTEAFF.

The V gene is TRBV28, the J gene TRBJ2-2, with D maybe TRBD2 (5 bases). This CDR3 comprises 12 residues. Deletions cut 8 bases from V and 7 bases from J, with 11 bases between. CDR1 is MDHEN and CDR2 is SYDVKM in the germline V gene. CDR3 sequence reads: CASGRSIGELFF. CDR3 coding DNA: TGTGCCAGCGGGAGATCCATCGGGGAGCTGTTTTTT.

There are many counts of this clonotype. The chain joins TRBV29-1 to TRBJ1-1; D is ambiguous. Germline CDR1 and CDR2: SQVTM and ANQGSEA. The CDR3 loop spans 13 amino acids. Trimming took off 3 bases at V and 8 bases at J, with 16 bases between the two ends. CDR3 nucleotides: TGCAGCGTTGACCGTGGGCTTGCCTCCGAAGCTTTCTTT. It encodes CSVDRGLASEAFF.

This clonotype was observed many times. CDR3 sequence: CSAGYQPQHF. CDR3 nucleotide sequence: TGCAGTGCTGGTTATCAGCCCCAGCATTTT. The gene calls are TRBV20-1 and TRBJ1-5; D gene unclear. CDR1 and CDR2 from the germline V gene are DFQATT and SNEGSKA (reference sequence). Trimming removed 5 bases at V and 5 bases at J, with 4 bases between. The CDR3 is 10 amino acids.

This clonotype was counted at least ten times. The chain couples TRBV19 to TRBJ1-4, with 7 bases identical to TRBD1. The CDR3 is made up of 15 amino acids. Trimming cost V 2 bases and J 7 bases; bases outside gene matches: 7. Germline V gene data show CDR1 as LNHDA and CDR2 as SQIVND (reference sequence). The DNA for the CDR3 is TGTGCCAGTAGTATATGGAACAGGGGAGGTGAAAAACTGTTTTTT. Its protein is CASSIWNRGGEKLFF.

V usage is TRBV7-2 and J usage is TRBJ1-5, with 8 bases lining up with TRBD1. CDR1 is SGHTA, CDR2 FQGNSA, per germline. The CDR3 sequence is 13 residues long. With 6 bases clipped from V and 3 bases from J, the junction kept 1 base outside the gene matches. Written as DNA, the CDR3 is TGTGCCAGCAGGACAGGGGCCAATCAGCCCCAGCATTTT. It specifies CASRTGANQPQHF.

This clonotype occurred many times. The CDR3: CASTRSTGNQPQHF. Here the CDR3 DNA reads TGTGCCAGCACACGATCTACGGGCAATCAGCCCCAGCATTTT. V gene TRBV2 combines with J gene TRBJ1-5; D remains unclear. Trimming stripped 7 bases from V and 2 bases from J, with 12 bases between. The CDR3 has 14 residues. Germline loops: CDR1 SNHLY, CDR2 FYNNEI.

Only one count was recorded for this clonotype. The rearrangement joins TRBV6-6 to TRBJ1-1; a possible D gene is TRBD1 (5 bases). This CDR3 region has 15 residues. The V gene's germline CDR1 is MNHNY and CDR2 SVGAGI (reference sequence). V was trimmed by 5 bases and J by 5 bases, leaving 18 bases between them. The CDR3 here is CASSDTGGSGTEAFF. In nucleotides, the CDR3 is TGTGCCAGCAGTGACACCGGGGGTTCTGGGACTGAAGCTTTCTTT.

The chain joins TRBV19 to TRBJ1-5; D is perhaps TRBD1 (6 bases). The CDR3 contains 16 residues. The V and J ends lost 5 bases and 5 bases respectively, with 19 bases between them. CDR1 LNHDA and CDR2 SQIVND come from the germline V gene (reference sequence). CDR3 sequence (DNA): TGTGCCAGTAGTCCCGGGAGGCAGGGGTTTCATCAGCCCCAGCATTTT. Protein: CASSPGRQGFHQPQHF.

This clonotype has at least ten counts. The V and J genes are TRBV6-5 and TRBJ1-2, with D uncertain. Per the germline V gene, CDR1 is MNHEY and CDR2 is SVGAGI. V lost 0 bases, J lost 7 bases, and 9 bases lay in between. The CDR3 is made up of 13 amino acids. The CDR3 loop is CASSYSLRSGYTF. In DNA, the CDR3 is TGTGCCAGCAGTTACTCGCTCCGGAGTGGCTACACCTTC.

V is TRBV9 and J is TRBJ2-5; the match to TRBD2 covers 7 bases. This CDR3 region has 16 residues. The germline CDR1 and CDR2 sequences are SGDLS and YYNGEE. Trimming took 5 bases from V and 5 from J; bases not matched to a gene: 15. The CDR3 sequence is CASRRDSGSGEETQYF. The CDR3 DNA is TGTGCCAGCAGGCGGGATAGCGGGTCCGGGGAGGAGACCCAGTACTTC.

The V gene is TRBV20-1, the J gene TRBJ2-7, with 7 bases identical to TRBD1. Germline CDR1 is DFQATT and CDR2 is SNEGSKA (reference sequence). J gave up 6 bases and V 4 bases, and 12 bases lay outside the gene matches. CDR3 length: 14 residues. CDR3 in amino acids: CSATTQGSPREQYF. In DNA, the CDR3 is TGCAGTGCTACTACACAGGGGAGTCCGCGCGAGCAGTACTTC.

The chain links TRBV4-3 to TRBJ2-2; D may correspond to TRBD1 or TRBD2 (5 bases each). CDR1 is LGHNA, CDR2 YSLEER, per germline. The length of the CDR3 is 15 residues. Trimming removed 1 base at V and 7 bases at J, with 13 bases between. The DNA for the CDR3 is TGCGCCAGCAGCCAAGGGGACCTAGGCAACGGGGAGCTGTTTTTT. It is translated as CASSQGDLGNGELFF.

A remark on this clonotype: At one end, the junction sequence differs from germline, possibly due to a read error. The CDR3 DNA is TGTGCTAGCAGCTTACAGAAAGGGGCTAATTCACCCCTCCACTTT. Its protein product is CASSLQKGANSPLHF. The chain is built from TRBV7-7 and TRBJ1-6, with D perhaps matching TRBD1 (5 bases). In germline, CDR1 is SSHAT, CDR2 FNYEAQ (reference sequence). The CDR3 is 15 residues long.

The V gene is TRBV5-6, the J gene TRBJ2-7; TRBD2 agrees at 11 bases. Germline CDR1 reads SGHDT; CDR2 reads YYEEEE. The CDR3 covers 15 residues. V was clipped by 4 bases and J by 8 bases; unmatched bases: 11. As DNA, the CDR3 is TGTGCCAGCAGCCGCCCCGGGACTAGCGGTCTCAAGCAGTACTTC. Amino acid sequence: CASSRPGTSGLKQYF.

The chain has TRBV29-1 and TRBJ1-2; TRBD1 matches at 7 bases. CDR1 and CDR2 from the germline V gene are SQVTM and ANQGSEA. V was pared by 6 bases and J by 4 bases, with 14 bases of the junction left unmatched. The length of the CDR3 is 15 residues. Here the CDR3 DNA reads TGCAGCGTCCAGAAAGTACAGGGGCTCTTCTATGGCTACACCTTC. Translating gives CSVQKVQGLFYGYTF.

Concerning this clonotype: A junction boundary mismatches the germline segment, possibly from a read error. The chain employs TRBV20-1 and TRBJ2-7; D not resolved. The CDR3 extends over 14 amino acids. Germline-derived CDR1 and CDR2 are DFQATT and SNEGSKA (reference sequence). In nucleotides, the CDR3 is TGCAGTGCTAGACCTTGGACCGATACCTACGAGCGGTACTTC. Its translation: CSARPWTDTYERYF.

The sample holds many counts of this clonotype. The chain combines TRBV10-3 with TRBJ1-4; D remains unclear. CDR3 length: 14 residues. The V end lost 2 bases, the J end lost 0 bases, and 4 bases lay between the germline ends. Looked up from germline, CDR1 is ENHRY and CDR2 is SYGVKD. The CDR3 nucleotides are TGTGCCATCAGTGAGAAGTCAACTAATGAAAAACTGTTTTTT. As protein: CAISEKSTNEKLFF.

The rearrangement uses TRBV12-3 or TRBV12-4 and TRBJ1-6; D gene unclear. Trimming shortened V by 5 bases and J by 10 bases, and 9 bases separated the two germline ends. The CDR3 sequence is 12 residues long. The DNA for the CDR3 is TGTGCCAGCAGTGAACGGGAGTCACCCCTCCACTTT. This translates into CASSERESPLHF.

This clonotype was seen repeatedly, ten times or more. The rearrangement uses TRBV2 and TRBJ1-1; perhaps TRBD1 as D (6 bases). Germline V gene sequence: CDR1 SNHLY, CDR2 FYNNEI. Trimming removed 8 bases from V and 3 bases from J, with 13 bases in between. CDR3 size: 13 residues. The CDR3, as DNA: TGTGCCAGCCAACAGGGTAGGGACACTGAAGCTTTCTTT. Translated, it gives CASQQGRDTEAFF.

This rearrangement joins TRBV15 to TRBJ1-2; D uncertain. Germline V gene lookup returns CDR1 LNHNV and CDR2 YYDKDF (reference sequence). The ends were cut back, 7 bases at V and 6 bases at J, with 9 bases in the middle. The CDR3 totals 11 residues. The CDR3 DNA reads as TGTGCCACCACCGGGTCGGATGGCTACACCTTC. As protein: CATTGSDGYTF.

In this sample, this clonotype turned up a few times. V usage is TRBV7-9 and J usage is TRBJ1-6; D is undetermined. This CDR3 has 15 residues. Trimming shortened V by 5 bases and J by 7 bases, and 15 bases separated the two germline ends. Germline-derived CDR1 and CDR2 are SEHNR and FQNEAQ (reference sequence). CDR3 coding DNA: TGTGCCAGCAGCCCCCCTTCGGGTTCCAATTCACCCCTCCACTTT. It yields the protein CASSPPSGSNSPLHF.